A single sample gave rise to the 6 T cell receptor beta chains below, sequenced in a study of cytomegalovirus exposure and HLA in healthy donors. Use of 60 Vbeta and 13 Jbeta primers characterized the PCR. Clones were read by immunoSEQ multiplex PCR, and TCRdb kept only the in-frame ones, dropping some. The sample includes about 130,000 clones, 15% to 20% seen only once; the top ten take about 3.1%. Sequenced input: PBMCs. The receptor source for this set is a female donor in good health and CMV-seropositive.

The rearrangement uses TRBV7-2 and TRBJ2-3; 9 positions agree with TRBD1. This CDR3 is built from 13 residues. The ends lost 5 bases at V and 9 bases at J; junction bases unmatched: 6. CDR1 SGHTA and CDR2 FQGNSA come from the germline V gene. The CDR3 region is CASSQGQGDTQYF. Here the CDR3 DNA reads TGTGCCAGCAGCCAGGGACAGGGTGACACGCAGTATTTT.

The chain employs TRBV5-6 and TRBJ1-2; D gene ambiguous. V was pared by 0 bases and J by 4 bases, with 10 bases between. Germline CDR1 SGHDT, CDR2 YYEEEE. The CDR3 is made up of 14 amino acids. The CDR3 reads CASSLVFRGYGYTF. The CDR3 nucleotides read TGTGCCAGCAGCTTGGTATTTCGGGGCTATGGCTACACCTTC.

This clone was observed at least ten times. The rearrangement uses TRBV4-3 and TRBJ1-6; no firm D call. In germline, CDR1 is LGHNA, CDR2 YSLEER. The length of the CDR3 is 17 residues. V was pared by 0 bases and J by 9 bases, with 18 bases between. CDR3 sequence reads: CASSQDIGYSVGSPLHF. In nucleotides, the CDR3 is TGCGCCAGCAGCCAAGACATCGGGTATTCTGTTGGTTCACCCCTCCACTTT.

There are a few counts of this clone. V and J are TRBV2 and TRBJ1-2; D uncertain. This CDR3 is 14 amino acids long. CDR1 and CDR2 (germline): SNHLY, FYNNEI. With 3 bases removed from V and 3 bases from J, the gap between germline ends came to 11 bases. The CDR3 protein is CASSDRGVYYGYTF. The DNA for the CDR3 is TGTGCCAGCAGTGATCGGGGAGTCTACTATGGCTACACCTTC. Using reference TRBV2 and TRBJ1-2 for the parts outside the CDR3, the full variable domain is EPEVTQTPSHQVTQMGQEVILRCVPISNHLYFYWYRQILGQKVEFLVSFYNNEISEKSEIFDDQFSVERPDGSNFTLKIRSTKLEDSAMYFCASSDRGVYYGYTFGSGTRLTVV.

The chain has TRBV27 and TRBJ1-2; D is unresolved. V shed 3 bases and J shed 1 base, with 15 bases lying between them. This CDR3 has 16 residues. Germline values: CDR1 MNHEY, CDR2 SMNVEV (reference sequence). The CDR3 bases are TGTGCCAGCAGTTTTATACGTCTATCCCATAACTATGGCTACACCTTC. Translation gives CASSFIRLSHNYGYTF.

The J gene is TRBJ2-6, the V gene TRBV7-2; D not certain. Germline V CDR1 and CDR2: SGHTA, FQGNSA. Trimming left V 5 bases short and J 0 bases short, with 8 bases between. The length of the CDR3 is 15 residues. The CDR3, as DNA: TGTGCCAGCAGCACTTCGGGCTCTGGGGCCAACGTCCTGACTTTC. Encoded protein: CASSTSGSGANVLTF.